This T cell receptor beta chain was obtained from a study of regulatory and conventional T cells in RAG deficiency. Study-wide findings and caveats: Patient subsets had shorter CDR3s; Omenn Treg-Tconv overlap exceeded 75%. Omenn syndrome and CID/AS patients had approximately 91-fold fewer unique Treg TCR beta sequences, versus 9.5 to 10-fold elsewhere. Control T-cell subsets had markedly higher Shannon entropy and lower Simpson indices than RAG-deficient patients.

TCRdb's table, derived via immunoSEQ multiplex PCR, lists solely in-frame clones and lacks some. The data hold around 30,000 clones, with 90% to 95% observed a single time. The V end lost 0 bases, the J end lost 8 bases, and 11 bases lay between the germline ends. The germline V gene has CDR1 MNHNY and CDR2 SVGAGI (reference sequence). The length of the CDR3 is 14 residues. Blood CD4+ CD25-low CD127-high conventional T cells supplied the genomic DNA template. This clone was picked up one time. Its antigen is unknown. The sample was also linked to a second study, of regulatory T cells. That work states: Primers: 52 TRBV forward and 13 TRBJ reverse. Skewed V and J usage and few unique V-J pairs marked patient repertoires, most in Tregs.

The sample consisted of CD25- CD4+ T cells sorted from blood. J is TRBJ2-1 and V is TRBV6-6, with D perhaps matching TRBD1 (6 bases). The sequence was obtained from a human donor in good health. CDR3 residues: CASSYSGAWDEQFF. For the CDR3, the DNA is TGTGCCAGCAGTTACTCGGGGGCATGGGATGAGCAGTTCTTC.